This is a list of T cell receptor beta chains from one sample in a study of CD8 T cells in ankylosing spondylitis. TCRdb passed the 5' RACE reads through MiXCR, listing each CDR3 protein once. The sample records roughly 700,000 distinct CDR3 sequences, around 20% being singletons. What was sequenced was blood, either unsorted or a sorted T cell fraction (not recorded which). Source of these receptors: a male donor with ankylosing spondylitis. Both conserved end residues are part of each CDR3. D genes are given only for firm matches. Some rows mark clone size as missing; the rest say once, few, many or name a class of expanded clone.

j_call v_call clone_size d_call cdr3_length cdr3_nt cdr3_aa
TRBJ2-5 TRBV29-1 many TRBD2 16 TGCAGCGTTGAGGGCACCCGAGCGGGGGATGGAGAGACCCAGTACTTC CSVEGTRAGDGETQYF
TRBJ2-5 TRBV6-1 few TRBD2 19 TGTGCCAGCAGTGAAGCGCTGGCTAGCGGGAGCCCTAACCAAGAGACCCAGTACTTC CASSEALASGSPNQETQYF
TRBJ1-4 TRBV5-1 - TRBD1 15 TGCGCCAGCAGCCCACCGGGACAGGGAGGGGAAAAACTGTTTTTT CASSPPGQGGEKLFF
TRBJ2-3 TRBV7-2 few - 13 TGTGCCAGCAGCCGAGAAGTTACAGATACGCAGTATTTT CASSREVTDTQYF
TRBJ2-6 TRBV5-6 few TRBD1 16 TGTGCCAGCAGCCGGGACAGGGTGTTCGGGGCCAACGTCCTGACTTTC CASSRDRVFGANVLTF
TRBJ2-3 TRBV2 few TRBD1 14 TGTGCCAGCAGCGGACAGGTAGCCGGAGATACGCAGTATTTT CASSGQVAGDTQYF
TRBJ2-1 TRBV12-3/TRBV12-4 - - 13 TGTGCCAGCAGTTCGGACTACAACAATGAGCAGTTCTTC CASSSDYNNEQFF
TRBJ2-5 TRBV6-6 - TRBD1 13 TGTGCCAGCAGTTGGACAGGGCAAGAGACCCAGTACTTC CASSWTGQETQYF
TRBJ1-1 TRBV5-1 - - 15 TGCGCCAGCAGCCCGCAAGGGACGGTGAACACTGAAGCTTTCTTT CASSPQGTVNTEAFF
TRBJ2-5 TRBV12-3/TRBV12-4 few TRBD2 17 TGTGCCAGCAGCCCCCCGGGGGGAACACCCGGCCAAGAGACCCAGTACTTC CASSPPGGTPGQETQYF
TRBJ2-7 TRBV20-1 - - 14 TGCAGTGCTGTGGCAAGCGGGCCCGTCAGGGAGCAGTACTTC CSAVASGPVREQYF
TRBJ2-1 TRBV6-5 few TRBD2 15 TGTGCCAGCAGTGTACTAGCGGGAGTTGCGAATGAGCAGTTCTTC CASSVLAGVANEQFF
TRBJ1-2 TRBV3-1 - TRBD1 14 TGTGCCAGCAGCCGCAGGGGGTCCGTCTATGGCTACACCTTC CASSRRGSVYGYTF
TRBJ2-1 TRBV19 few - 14 TGTGCCAGTAGTATGAGCAGAACCTACAATGAGCAGTTCTTC CASSMSRTYNEQFF
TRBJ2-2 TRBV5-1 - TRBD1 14 TGCGCCAGCAGCTTTGGGACAGGGGCTACGGAGCTGTTTTTT CASSFGTGATELFF
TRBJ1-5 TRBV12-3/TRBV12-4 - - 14 TGTGCCAGCCAAGGAGGGGGGCACAATCAGCCCCAGCATTTT CASQGGGHNQPQHF
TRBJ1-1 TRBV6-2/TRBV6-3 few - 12 TGTGCCAGCAGCCGCTTGAGGAGCAAGGCTTTCTTT CASSRLRSKAFF
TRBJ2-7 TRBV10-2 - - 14 TGCGCCAGCAGGACACAGAGGAGCTCCTACGAGCAGTACTTC CASRTQRSSYEQYF
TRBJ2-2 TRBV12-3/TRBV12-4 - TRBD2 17 TGTGCCAGCAGTCCATCAACTAGCGGGAGTCCGGCCGGGGAGCTGTTTTTT CASSPSTSGSPAGELFF
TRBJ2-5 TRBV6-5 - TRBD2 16 TGTGCCAGCAGTTACGGCCTAGCGGGGGGTTGGGAGACCCAGTACTTC CASSYGLAGGWETQYF
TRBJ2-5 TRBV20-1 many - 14 TGCAGTGCAACTGGACCGGGACTCCAAGAGACCCAGTACTTC CSATGPGLQETQYF
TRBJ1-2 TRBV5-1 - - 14 TGCGCCAGCAGGACTGACCAGGGGTCCTATGGCTACACCTTC CASRTDQGSYGYTF
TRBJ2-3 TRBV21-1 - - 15 TGTGCCAGCAGCAAAACTAGCTGTGGCACAGATACGCAGTATTTT CASSKTSCGTDTQYF
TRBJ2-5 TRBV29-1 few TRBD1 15 TGCAGCGTTGAAAGGGGACAGGGTTTGGGAGAGACCCAGTACTTC CSVERGQGLGETQYF
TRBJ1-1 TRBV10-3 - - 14 TGTGCCATCAGTAGGCAGGGGAAAGAGGTTGAAGCTTTCTTT CAISRQGKEVEAFF
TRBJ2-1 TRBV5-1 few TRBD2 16 TGCGCCAGCAGCAGCCAGCGGGAGATCTCCTACAATGAGCAGTTCTTC CASSSQREISYNEQFF
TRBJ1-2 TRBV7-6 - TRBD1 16 TGTGCCAGCAGCCCCGGCAGGGGGGGAACTAACTATGGCTACACCTTC CASSPGRGGTNYGYTF
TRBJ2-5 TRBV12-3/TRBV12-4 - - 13 TGTGCCAGCAGTTTGGCTACCCCGGAGACCCAGTACTTC CASSLATPETQYF
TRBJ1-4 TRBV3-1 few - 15 TGTGCCAGCAGCCCCTGGGTCGGGGGGAATGAAAAACTGTTTTTT CASSPWVGGNEKLFF
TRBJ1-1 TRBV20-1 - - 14 TGCAGTGCTGAAACAGGAGTGAGGGACACTGAAGCTTTCTTT CSAETGVRDTEAFF
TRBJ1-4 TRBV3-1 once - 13 TGTGCCAGCAGCCAAATGGCTGCGGAGAAACTGTTTTTT CASSQMAAEKLFF
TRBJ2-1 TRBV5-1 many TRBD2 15 TGCGCCAGCAGCGCGACTAGCGGAACGATCCATGAGCAGTTCTTC CASSATSGTIHEQFF
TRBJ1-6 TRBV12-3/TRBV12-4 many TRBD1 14 TGTGCCAGCAGTTTTGGAGGGGGCGTCTCCCAACTCCACTTT CASSFGGGVSQLHF
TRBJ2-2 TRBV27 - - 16 TGTGCCAGCAGTTCCTCTGGGCCAACGAACACCGGGGAGCTGTTTTTT CASSSSGPTNTGELFF
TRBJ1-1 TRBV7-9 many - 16 TGTGCCAGCAGCTTAACCGGCCGCGCAGAGGACACTGAAGCTTTCTTT CASSLTGRAEDTEAFF
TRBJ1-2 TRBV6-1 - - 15 TGTGCCAGCAGTCAGACCGGGGGTTGGGCCTATGGCTACACCTTC CASSQTGGWAYGYTF
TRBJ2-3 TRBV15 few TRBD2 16 TGTGCCACCAGCAGAGAGGGAGGCGGGGGGGCCGATACGCAGTATTTT CATSREGGGGADTQYF
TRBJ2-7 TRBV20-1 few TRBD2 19 TGCAGTGCTAGAGACCCTGGGGGAGGCGGGAGTATGGATCCATACGAGCAGTACTTC CSARDPGGGGSMDPYEQYF
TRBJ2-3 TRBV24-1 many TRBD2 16 TGTGCCACCGCGGGAGCGGGAGGAAGCAGCACAGATACGCAGTATTTT CATAGAGGSSTDTQYF
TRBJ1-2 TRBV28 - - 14 TGTGCCAGCAGTTCCAGCCCCTCCAACTATGGCTACACCTTC CASSSSPSNYGYTF
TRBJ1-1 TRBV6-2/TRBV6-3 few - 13 TGTGCCAGCAGACAGGGCGGAGGCACTGAAGCTTTCTTT CASRQGGGTEAFF
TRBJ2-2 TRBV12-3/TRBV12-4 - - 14 TGTGCCAGCAACCGTGCGAGAGACACCGGGGAGCTGTTTTTT CASNRARDTGELFF
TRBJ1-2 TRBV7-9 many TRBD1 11 TGTGCCAGCAGCCGGGACAGTGGCTACACCTTC CASSRDSGYTF
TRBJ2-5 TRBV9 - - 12 TGTGCCAGCAGCGTAGCGGGTGGGACCCAGTACTTC CASSVAGGTQYF
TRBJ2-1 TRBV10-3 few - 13 TGTGCCATCACGAGGAGGGCTTGGGATGAGCAGTTCTTC CAITRRAWDEQFF
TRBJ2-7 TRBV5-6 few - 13 TGTGCCAGCAGCTATCGACAGTCCTACGAGCAGTACTTC CASSYRQSYEQYF
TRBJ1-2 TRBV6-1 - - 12 TGTGCCAGCAGATTGACAAGCTATGGCTACACCTTC CASRLTSYGYTF
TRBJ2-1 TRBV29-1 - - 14 TGCAGCGTGACAAGTACTAGGATTTTGAATGAGCAGTTCTTC CSVTSTRILNEQFF
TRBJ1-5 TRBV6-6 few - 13 TGTGCCAGCACTACCCAGGAGAATCAGCCCCAGCATTTT CASTTQENQPQHF
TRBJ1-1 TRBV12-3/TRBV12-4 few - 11 TGTGCCAGCAGCTCCACGACTGAAGCTTTCTTT CASSSTTEAFF
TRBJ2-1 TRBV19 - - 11 TGTGCCGTAGGGCCGGGTAATGAGCAGTTCTTC CAVGPGNEQFF
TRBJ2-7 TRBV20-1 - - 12 TGCAGTGCTCATCGGGATGACGACGAGCAGTACTTC CSAHRDDDEQYF
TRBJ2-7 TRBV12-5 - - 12 TGTGCTAGTGGCTTTGACAGCTACGAGCAGTACTTC CASGFDSYEQYF
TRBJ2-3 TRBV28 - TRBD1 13 TGTGCCAGCAGTTCGACAGGGGCAGATACGCAGTATTTT CASSSTGADTQYF